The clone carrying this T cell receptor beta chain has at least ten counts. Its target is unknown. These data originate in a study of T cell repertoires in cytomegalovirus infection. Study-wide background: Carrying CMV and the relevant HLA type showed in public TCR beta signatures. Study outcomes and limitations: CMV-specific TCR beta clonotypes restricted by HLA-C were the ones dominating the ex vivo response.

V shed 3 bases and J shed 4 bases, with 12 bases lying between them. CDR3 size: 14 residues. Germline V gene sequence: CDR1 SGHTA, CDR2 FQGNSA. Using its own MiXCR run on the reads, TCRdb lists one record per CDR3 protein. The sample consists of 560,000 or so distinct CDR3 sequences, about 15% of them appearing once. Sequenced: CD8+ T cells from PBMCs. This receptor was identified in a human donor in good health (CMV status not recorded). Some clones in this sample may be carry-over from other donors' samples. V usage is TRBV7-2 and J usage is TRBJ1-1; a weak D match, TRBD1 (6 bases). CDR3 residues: CASSFGGAGTEAFF. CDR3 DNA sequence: TGTGCCAGCAGCTTCGGGGGCGCAGGCACTGAAGCTTTCTTT.